This T cell receptor beta chain appears in the sequencing data of a study of CD8+ T cells in alopecia areata. General study points: Alopecia totalis/universalis scalp especially showed more expanded CD8+ clones than normal scalp. Mice gave a clearer picture of TCR sharing than patients did, possibly for HLA-related reasons.

As concerns this clone: Its antigen is unknown.

The V gene's germline CDR1 is SEHNR and CDR2 FQNEAQ (reference sequence). Trimming cost V 4 bases and J 3 bases; bases outside gene matches: 8. The CDR3 extends over 15 amino acids. Sequencing used cDNA as its template, made by extracting RNA and reverse transcribing it. Sequencing used immunoSEQ multiplex PCR; TCRdb keeps in-frame clones, though not all of them. The table includes roughly 100,000 clones, roughly 53% detected once. Starting from PBMCs, sorting isolated CD4+ and CD8+ T cells. Sequenced: CD4+ T cells sorted from blood. The chain is built from TRBV7-9 and TRBJ1-1; 7 bases are shared with TRBD1. This sequence was found in a human donor in good health. DNA of the CDR3: TGTGCCAGCAGCTCAGGGGGTTTTGGGGACACTGAAGCTTTCTTT. It yields the protein CASSSGGFGDTEAFF.